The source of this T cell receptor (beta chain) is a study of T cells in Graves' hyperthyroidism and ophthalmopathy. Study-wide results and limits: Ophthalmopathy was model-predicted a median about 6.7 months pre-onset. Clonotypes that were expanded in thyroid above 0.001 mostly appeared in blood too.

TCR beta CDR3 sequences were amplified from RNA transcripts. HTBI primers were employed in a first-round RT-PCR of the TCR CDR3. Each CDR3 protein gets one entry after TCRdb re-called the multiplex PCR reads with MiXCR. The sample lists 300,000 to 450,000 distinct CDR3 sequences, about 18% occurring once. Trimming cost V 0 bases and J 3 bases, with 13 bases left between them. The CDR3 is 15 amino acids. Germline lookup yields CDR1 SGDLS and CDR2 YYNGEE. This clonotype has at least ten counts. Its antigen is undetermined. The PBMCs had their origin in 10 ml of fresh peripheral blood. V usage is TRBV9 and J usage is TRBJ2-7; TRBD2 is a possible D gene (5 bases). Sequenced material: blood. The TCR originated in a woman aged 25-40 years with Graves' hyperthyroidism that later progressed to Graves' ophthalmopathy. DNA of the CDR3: TGTGCCAGCAGCGTAGGACCGGGAAGCCTCTACGAGCAGTACTTC. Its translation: CASSVGPGSLYEQYF.